The 9 T cell receptor beta chains given below trace back to one sample, sequenced in a study of T cell responses to AZD1222 COVID-19 vaccine. Produced via immunoSEQ multiplex PCR; TCRdb's table is partial and in-frame only. The sample has 150,000 to 200,000 clones, around nine tenths seen once. The material was peripheral blood, obtained 28 days after the second dose of the MenACWY control vaccine. The receptors come from an adult who received the MenACWY meningococcal vaccine as a control.

This chain joins TRBV19 and TRBJ1-5; D gene uncertain. Germline CDR1 LNHDA, CDR2 SQIVND (reference sequence). Trimming shortened V by 7 bases and J by 2 bases, and 15 bases separated the two germline ends. This CDR3 spans 15 amino acids. The CDR3 spells CASTPGGSGNQPQHF. The CDR3 DNA reads TGTGCCAGTACCCCCGGAGGGAGTGGCAATCAGCCCCAGCATTTT.

V gene TRBV9 combines with J gene TRBJ2-5, with D unclear. Trimming pared 4 bases from V and 6 bases from J, leaving 19 bases between. CDR1 is SGDLS and CDR2 is YYNGEE in the germline V gene. There are 15 residues in the CDR3. The CDR3 spells CASSPQVERRKTQYF. The CDR3 DNA reads as TGTGCCAGCAGCCCCCAGGTGGAACGAAGGAAGACCCAGTACTTC.

This chain links TRBV18 with TRBJ1-5; no definite D call. This CDR3 is built from 12 residues. V gave up 2 bases and J gave up 9 bases, with 8 bases separating them. CDR1 is KGHSH, CDR2 LQKENI, per germline. The CDR3 bases are TGTGCCAGCTCACCAGATCAAGGGCCCCAGCATTTT. This codes for CASSPDQGPQHF.

The chain links TRBV28 to TRBJ2-1, with a weak D call TRBD1 (7 bases). CDR3 length equals 16 residues. Deletions cut 8 bases from V and 1 base from J, with 18 bases between. Germline V gene data show CDR1 as MDHEN and CDR2 as SYDVKM. This CDR3 is CASLTLEGASYNEQFF. In DNA form, the CDR3 reads TGTGCCAGCCTCACCCTGGAGGGGGCATCCTACAATGAGCAGTTCTTC.

V is TRBV5-1 and J is TRBJ1-1; D gene unclear. The CDR3 is 14 amino acids. V lost 4 bases, J lost 2 bases, and 12 bases lay in between. The germline V gene has CDR1 SGHRS and CDR2 YFSETQ. The CDR3 DNA is TGCGCCAGCAGCACCGACCGCTCTAACACTGAAGCTTTCTTT. Its protein product is CASSTDRSNTEAFF. Together with reference TRBV5-1 and TRBJ1-1, the CDR3 gives the full variable domain: KAGVTQTPRYLIKTRGQQVTLSCSPISGHRSVSWYQQTPGQGLQFLFEYFSETQRNKGNFPGRFSGRQFSNSRSEMNVSTLELGDSALYLCASSTDRSNTEAFFGQGTRLTVV.

The gene calls are TRBV15 and TRBJ1-2; D gene ambiguous. The CDR3 spans 15 residues. V was trimmed by 1 base and J by 6 bases, leaving 15 bases between them. Germline loops: CDR1 LNHNV, CDR2 YYDKDF (reference sequence). CDR3 in amino acids: CATSRGLATQDGYTF. DNA for the CDR3: TGTGCCACCAGCAGAGGACTAGCTACTCAGGATGGCTACACCTTC.

The J gene is TRBJ2-7, the V gene TRBV7-2; possible D gene TRBD2, 6 bases. The germline V and J ends were trimmed by 5 bases and 2 bases, with 16 bases remaining between them. CDR3 length: 15 residues. CDR1 and CDR2 from the germline V gene are SGHTA and FQGNSA. The CDR3 sequence: CASSPRGSGAYEQYF. CDR3 sequence (DNA): TGTGCCAGCAGCCCCCGGGGGAGCGGAGCCTACGAGCAGTACTTC.

In this sample, this clone turned up once. The rearrangement links TRBV19 to TRBJ1-5, with D uncertain. Germline V gene sequence: CDR1 LNHDA, CDR2 SQIVND (reference sequence). V shed 3 bases and J shed 4 bases, with 10 bases lying between them. This CDR3 comprises 14 residues. The DNA of the CDR3 is TGTGCCAGTAGTATGAGACGGAATAATCAGCCCCAGCATTTT. Translation gives CASSMRRNNQPQHF. Looking up the rest from reference TRBV19 and TRBJ1-5 gives the full variable domain: DGGITQSPKYLFRKEGQNVTLSCEQNLNHDAMYWYRQDPGQGLRLIYYSQIVNDFQKGDIAEGYSVSREKKESFPLTVTSAQKNPTAFYLCASSMRRNNQPQHFGDGTRLSIL.

This rearrangement joins TRBV10-3 to TRBJ1-4, with TRBD1 matching 8 bases. The CDR3 has 15 amino acids. After removal of 4 bases from V and 6 bases from J, the junction contained 7 bases not matched to a gene. The germline CDR1 and CDR2 sequences are ENHRY and SYGVKD. The CDR3 bases are TGTGCCATCAGTGGCGGAGTGGGACAGGATGAAAAACTGTTTTTT. Its protein is CAISGGVGQDEKLFF.